This is a list of T cell receptor beta chains from one sample in a study of cytomegalovirus exposure and HLA in healthy donors. Clones were sequenced by immunoSEQ multiplex PCR, and TCRdb holds only the in-frame ones, with some missing. The table records about 160,000 clones, nearly 80% of them present only once. Sequences were obtained from PBMCs. The receptors were sampled from a woman between 40 and 50 years old in good health and CMV-seronegative. CDR3s include the opening cysteine and the closing phenylalanine or tryptophan. Rows may omit the clone size; those that give it use once, few, many or a size class.

clone size: once; V gene: TRBV28; CDR3 length: 14; J gene: TRBJ1-1; CDR3 protein: CASSSRTENTEAFF
clone size: .; V gene: TRBV5-1; CDR3 length: 12; J gene: TRBJ2-5; CDR3 protein: CASSVSQETQYF
clone size: .; V gene: TRBV29-1; CDR3 length: 13; J gene: TRBJ1-5; CDR3 protein: CSVVEQINQPQHF
clone size: .; V gene: TRBV6-1; CDR3 length: 12; J gene: TRBJ2-5; CDR3 protein: CASTQGYREQYF
clone size: .; V gene: TRBV4-1; CDR3 length: 16; J gene: TRBJ2-1; CDR3 protein: CASSQRTIRGNNEQFF
clone size: .; V gene: TRBV5-1; CDR3 length: 15; J gene: TRBJ2-3; CDR3 protein: CASSLTQGDADTQYF
clone size: .; V gene: TRBV28; CDR3 length: 14; J gene: TRBJ2-5; CDR3 protein: CASSMTGPQETQYF
clone size: few; V gene: TRBV7-9; CDR3 length: 14; J gene: TRBJ1-1; CDR3 protein: CASSLGAGATEAFF
clone size: .; V gene: TRBV28; CDR3 length: 13; J gene: TRBJ1-1; CDR3 protein: CASSLSVGTEAFF
clone size: .; V gene: TRBV25-1; CDR3 length: 13; J gene: TRBJ1-6; CDR3 protein: CASGGQVNSPLHF
clone size: .; V gene: TRBV6-1; CDR3 length: 13; J gene: TRBJ1-2; CDR3 protein: CASRVTGYDGYTF
clone size: .; V gene: TRBV7-9; CDR3 length: 17; J gene: TRBJ1-5; CDR3 protein: CASSLGSTVYSNQPQHF
clone size: .; V gene: TRBV5-4; CDR3 length: 14; J gene: TRBJ2-1; CDR3 protein: CASSLTGPYNEQFF
clone size: .; V gene: TRBV2; CDR3 length: 13; J gene: TRBJ1-1; CDR3 protein: CASSVTVNTEAFF
clone size: .; V gene: TRBV5-1; CDR3 length: 14; J gene: TRBJ2-2; CDR3 protein: CASSPQQGTGELFF
clone size: .; V gene: TRBV15; CDR3 length: 20; J gene: TRBJ2-1; CDR3 protein: CATSRDLSGRTGGLDGEQFF
clone size: .; V gene: TRBV5-1; CDR3 length: 14; J gene: TRBJ2-5; CDR3 protein: CASSGDSTKETQYF
clone size: .; V gene: TRBV11-2; CDR3 length: 12; J gene: TRBJ1-4; CDR3 protein: CASQGAGVKLFF
clone size: .; V gene: TRBV9; CDR3 length: 14; J gene: TRBJ1-6; CDR3 protein: CASSVGQGDSPLHF
clone size: .; V gene: TRBV6-4; CDR3 length: 15; J gene: TRBJ2-7; CDR3 protein: CASSDSRVGQYEQYF
clone size: .; V gene: TRBV7-2; CDR3 length: 15; J gene: TRBJ2-3; CDR3 protein: CASSFTPLYTDTQYF
clone size: .; V gene: TRBV28; CDR3 length: 14; J gene: TRBJ1-1; CDR3 protein: CASTPTGRNTEAFF
clone size: .; V gene: TRBV6-5; CDR3 length: 14; J gene: TRBJ1-6; CDR3 protein: CATRQGSYNSPLHF
clone size: .; V gene: TRBV29-1; CDR3 length: 12; J gene: TRBJ2-1; CDR3 protein: CSGLGLGNEQFF
clone size: .; V gene: TRBV6-1; CDR3 length: 17; J gene: TRBJ2-2; CDR3 protein: CASSEGTGTSYTGELFF